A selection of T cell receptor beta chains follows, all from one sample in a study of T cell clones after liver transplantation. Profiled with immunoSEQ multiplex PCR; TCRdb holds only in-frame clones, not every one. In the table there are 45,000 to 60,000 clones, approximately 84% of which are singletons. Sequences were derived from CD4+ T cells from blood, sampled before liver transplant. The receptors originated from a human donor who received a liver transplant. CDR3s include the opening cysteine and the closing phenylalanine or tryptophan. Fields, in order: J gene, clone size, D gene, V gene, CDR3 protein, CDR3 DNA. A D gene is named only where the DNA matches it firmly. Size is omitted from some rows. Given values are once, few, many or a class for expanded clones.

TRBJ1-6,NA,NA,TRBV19,CASSRAENSPLHF,TGTGCCAGTAGTCGGGCGGAGAATTCACCCCTCCACTTT
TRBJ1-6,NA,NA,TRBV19,CASSISGSSYNSPLHF,TGTGCCAGTAGTATTTCAGGGAGCTCCTATAATTCACCCCTCCACTTT
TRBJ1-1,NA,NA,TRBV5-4,CASSLGGLPNTEAFF,TGTGCCAGCAGCTTGGGGGGACTGCCGAACACTGAAGCTTTCTTT
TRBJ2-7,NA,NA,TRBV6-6,CASSSHGVPNEQYF,TGTGCCAGCAGTTCACACGGGGTCCCCAACGAGCAGTACTTC
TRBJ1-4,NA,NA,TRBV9,CASSASGGGGEKLFF,TGTGCCAGCAGCGCCTCCGGGGGAGGGGGGGAAAAACTGTTTTTT
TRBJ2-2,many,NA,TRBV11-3,CASSRQSGELFF,TGTGCCAGCAGCCGACAGTCCGGGGAGCTGTTTTTT
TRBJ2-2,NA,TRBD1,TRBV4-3,CASSQQGAGELFF,TGCGCCAGCAGCCAACAGGGGGCCGGGGAGCTGTTTTTT
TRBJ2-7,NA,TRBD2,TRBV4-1,CASSPSVSGTYEQYF,TGCGCCAGCAGTCCCTCGGTTAGCGGGACCTACGAGCAGTACTTC
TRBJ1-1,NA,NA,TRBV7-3,CASSLTSSTEAFF,TGTGCCAGCAGCTTAACTTCTTCCACTGAAGCTTTCTTT
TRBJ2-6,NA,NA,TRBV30,CAWSVGRSGANVLTF,TGTGCCTGGAGTGTAGGCCGCTCTGGGGCCAACGTCCTGACTTTC
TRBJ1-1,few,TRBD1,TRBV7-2,CASSVGRTGTYNTEAFF,TGTGCCAGCAGCGTTGGAAGGACAGGGACATATAACACTGAAGCTTTCTTT
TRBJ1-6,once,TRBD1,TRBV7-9,CASSMLPGTENSPLHF,TGTGCCAGCAGCATGCTGCCAGGGACAGAAAATTCACCCCTCCACTTT
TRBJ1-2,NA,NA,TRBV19,CASSIGTPGYTF,TGTGCCAGTAGTATCGGGACCCCCGGCTACACCTTC
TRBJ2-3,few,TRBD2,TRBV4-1,CASSQGGLAGGRTQYF,TGCGCCAGCAGCCAAGGGGGACTAGCGGGAGGGCGAACGCAGTATTTT
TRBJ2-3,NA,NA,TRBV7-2,CASSDRGQRHTDTQYF,TGTGCCAGCAGTGATCGGGGGCAGAGACACACAGATACGCAGTATTTT
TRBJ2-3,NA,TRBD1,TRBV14,CASSRNRRTGSQYF,TGTGCCAGCAGCCGGAACAGAAGGACAGGGAGTCAGTATTTT
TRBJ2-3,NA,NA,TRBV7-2,CASSSLTDTQYF,TGTGCCAGCAGCTCCCTGACGGATACGCAGTATTTT
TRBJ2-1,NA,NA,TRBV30,CAWTASSNRGSNEQFF,TGTGCCTGGACCGCTTCGAGCAATCGGGGTTCAAATGAGCAGTTCTTC
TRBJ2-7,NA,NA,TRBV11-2,CASSSLKGRPYEQYF,TGTGCCAGCAGCTCGCTTAAGGGGAGGCCTTACGAGCAGTACTTC
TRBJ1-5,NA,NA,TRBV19,CASSIGGRGRAQPQHF,TGTGCCAGTAGTATTGGGGGGCGGGGGCGCGCCCAGCCCCAGCATTTT
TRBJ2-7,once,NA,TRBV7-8,CASSQGVASGLYEQYF,TGTGCCAGCAGCCAGGGGGTCGCTAGCGGGCTTTACGAGCAGTACTTC
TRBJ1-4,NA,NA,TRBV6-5,CASRVTGSGEKLFF,TGTGCCAGCAGAGTAACAGGGAGTGGTGAAAAACTGTTTTTT
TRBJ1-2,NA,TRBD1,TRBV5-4,CASRPGQGNYGYTF,TGTGCCAGCAGACCGGGACAGGGGAACTATGGCTACACCTTC
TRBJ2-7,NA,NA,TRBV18,CASSGLGGTYEQYF,TGTGCCAGCTCGGGACTTGGGGGCACCTACGAGCAGTACTTC
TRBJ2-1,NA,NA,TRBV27,CACGIIGYEQFF,TGTGCCTGCGGTATAATCGGTTATGAGCAGTTCTTC
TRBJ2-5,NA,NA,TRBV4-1,CASSQDSKTQYF,TGCGCCAGCAGCCAAGATTCAAAGACCCAGTACTTC